This passage covers 17 T cell receptor beta chains from one sample sequenced in a study of blood T cell repertoires in COVID-19. The method was immunoSEQ multiplex PCR; TCRdb's version includes in-frame clones alone and lacks a portion of them. The sample yields roughly 100,000 clones, about 80% seen once. The sequencing sample was made of peripheral blood. These receptors were collected from a woman in her sixties or seventies with acute or convalescent COVID-19.

This chain links TRBV28 with TRBJ1-3, with no clear D. The CDR3 has 14 residues. V was pared by 7 bases and J by 0 bases, with 10 bases between. The germline V gene encodes CDR1 MDHEN and CDR2 SYDVKM. In nucleotides, the CDR3 is TGTGCCAGCATGCCCAGTATCTCTGGAAACACCATATATTTT. As protein: CASMPSISGNTIYF. Using reference TRBV28 and TRBJ1-3 for the parts outside the CDR3, the full variable domain is DVKVTQSSRYLVKRTGEKVFLECVQDMDHENMFWYRQDPGLGLRLIYFSYDVKMKEKGDIPEGYSVSREKKERFSLILESASTNQTSMYLCASMPSISGNTIYFGEGSWLTVV.

This clone came up a few times. The V gene is TRBV6-1, the J gene TRBJ2-2; 12 nucleotides match TRBD2. Germline CDR1 is MNHNS and CDR2 is SASEGT. The CDR3 covers 17 residues. Losses at the gene ends were 4 bases for V and 6 bases for J; bases not matched to a gene: 9. Written as DNA, the CDR3 is TGTGCCAGCAGTGGACTAGCGGGAGATGTCCGCTCCGGGGAGCTGTTTTTT. Protein: CASSGLAGDVRSGELFF.

The J gene is TRBJ1-4, the V gene TRBV6-5, with D possibly TRBD1 on 5 matching bases. From germline, CDR1 is MNHEY and CDR2 SVGAGI. Trimming cost V 6 bases and J 2 bases, with 10 bases left between them. The CDR3 consists of 14 residues. This CDR3 reads CASRPQETNEKLFF. The CDR3 region has the DNA TGTGCCAGCAGACCACAGGAGACTAATGAAAAACTGTTTTTT.

The J gene is TRBJ2-1, the V gene TRBV5-5; 11 nucleotides line up with TRBD1. The germline CDR1 and CDR2 sequences are SGHKS and YYEKEE (reference sequence). Trimming cost V 4 bases and J 10 bases; bases outside gene matches: 10. The CDR3 has 15 amino acids. The CDR3 bases are TGTGCCAGCAGCGATCCGGGACAGGGGGGATGGGAGCAGTTCTTC. Residues: CASSDPGQGGWEQFF. The full variable domain, its missing parts supplied by reference TRBV5-5 and TRBJ2-1, is DAGVTQSPTHLIKTRGQQVTLRCSPISGHKSVSWYQQVLGQGPQFIFQYYEKEERGRGNFPDRFSARQFPNYSSELNVNALLLGDSALYLCASSDPGQGGWEQFFGPGTRLTVL.

This sequence joins TRBV24-1 and TRBJ1-2, with D maybe TRBD1 (5 bases). Trimming pared 4 bases from V and 4 bases from J, leaving 12 bases between. Germline CDR1 KGHDR, CDR2 SFDVKD. This CDR3 comprises 14 residues. Written as DNA, the CDR3 is TGTGCCACCAGTGACAGGGCCCTCAGCTATGGCTACACCTTC. Encoded protein: CATSDRALSYGYTF.

This chain uses TRBV7-8 with TRBJ1-1; no firm D call. V was clipped by 1 base and J by 1 base, with 10 bases between them. The germline gives CDR1 SGHVS, CDR2 FQNEAQ. The CDR3 sequence is 15 residues long. DNA for the CDR3: TGTGCCAGCAGCTTAGTCCGGCAGGAGAACACTGAAGCTTTCTTT. This sequence encodes CASSLVRQENTEAFF. The full variable domain, its missing parts supplied by reference TRBV7-8 and TRBJ1-1, is GAGVSQSPRYKVAKRGQDVALRCDPISGHVSLFWYQQALGQGPEFLTYFQNEAQLDKSGLPSDRFFAERPEGSVSTLKIQRTQQEDSAVYLCASSLVRQENTEAFFGQGTRLTVV.

CDR3 sequence (DNA): TGTGCTAGTCGTGCGGGGGCTCGGATCACTGAAGCTTTCTTT. The encoded protein is CASRAGARITEAFF. The chain carries TRBV12-5 and TRBJ1-1; D may be TRBD1 (6 bases). The CDR3 length is 14 residues. Per germline, CDR1 LGHNT and CDR2 FRNRAP. The V end was cut by 8 bases, the J end by 4 bases, with 17 bases between.

The chain uses TRBV5-1 and TRBJ2-2; 12 bases fit TRBD1. From germline, CDR1 is SGHRS and CDR2 YFSETQ. The CDR3 spans 14 residues. Germline trimming cut 4 bases from V and 8 bases from J; bases unmatched to any gene: 3. The CDR3 nucleotides read TGCGCCAGCAGCGGGACAGGGGGCACGGGGGAGCTGTTTTTT. This gives the protein CASSGTGGTGELFF.

The chain has TRBV5-6 and TRBJ1-2; maybe TRBD1 (5 bases). Per the germline V gene, CDR1 is SGHDT and CDR2 is YYEEEE. CDR3 length: 13 amino acids. V lost 4 bases to trimming and J lost 7 bases, with 14 bases between them. CDR3 in amino acids: CASSPRRDGGYTF. CDR3 sequence (DNA): TGTGCCAGCAGCCCCCGGAGGGACGGTGGCTACACCTTC.

This rearrangement joins TRBV6-6 to TRBJ2-7, with 7 bases aligning to TRBD1. Trimming cost V 2 bases and J 6 bases; bases outside gene matches: 7. Germline V gene sequence: CDR1 MNHNY, CDR2 SVGAGI (reference sequence). CDR3 size: 14 residues. DNA of the CDR3: TGTGCCAGCAGTTACCTTTCAGGGGGTATCGAGCAGTACTTC. Protein sequence: CASSYLSGGIEQYF.

J is TRBJ2-6 and V is TRBV3-1 (or the pseudogene TRBV3-2); a possible D gene is TRBD1 (5 bases). The CDR3 is made up of 18 amino acids. V lost 2 bases and J lost 0, with 14 bases in between. Germline CDR1 and CDR2: LGHDT and YNNKEL (reference sequence). DNA for the CDR3: TGTGCCAGCAGCCAACTATACAGGTTGCGCTCTGGGGCCAACGTCCTGACTTTC. Amino acid sequence: CASSQLYRLRSGANVLTF.

This chain uses TRBV5-1 with TRBJ2-7, with TRBD2 matching over 13 bases. The CDR3 is made up of 17 amino acids. V lost 1 base to trimming and J lost 5 bases; unmatched junction nucleotides: 9. Germline assignment: CDR1 SGHRS and CDR2 YFSETQ. The CDR3 region is CASSLMILAGGPHEQYF. The CDR3 DNA follows: TGCGCCAGCAGCTTGATGATACTAGCGGGAGGGCCTCACGAGCAGTACTTC.

This sequence joins TRBV5-1 and TRBJ2-7; D unclear. Trimming pared 0 bases from V and 0 bases from J, leaving 7 bases between. CDR3 length: 14 amino acids. CDR1 is SGHRS, CDR2 YFSETQ, per germline. CDR3 nucleotide sequence: TGCGCCAGCAGCTTGGACCCGAGCTCCTACGAGCAGTACTTC. It yields the protein CASSLDPSSYEQYF.

The chain joins TRBV25-1 to TRBJ2-7; 9 bases are shared with TRBD1. Germline loops: CDR1 MGHDK, CDR2 SYGVNS. With 7 bases clipped from V and 3 bases from J, the junction kept 13 bases outside the gene matches. The CDR3 runs to 16 residues. Written as DNA, the CDR3 is TGTGCCAGCAATGGTCCAACCGGGACAGGGAACTACGAGCAGTACTTC. Its translation is CASNGPTGTGNYEQYF.

The rearrangement uses TRBV7-8 and TRBJ2-7; D is perhaps TRBD2 (6 bases). This CDR3 spans 12 amino acids. CDR1 and CDR2 (germline): SGHVS, FQNEAQ. Trimming shortened V by 4 bases and J by 12 bases, and 16 bases separated the two germline ends. CDR3 nucleotide sequence: TGTGCCAGCAGCTCCCGGGACTCTCAGGCGTACTTC. This translates into CASSSRDSQAYF. Combining the CDR3 with reference TRBV7-8 and TRBJ2-7 gives the whole variable domain GAGVSQSPRYKVAKRGQDVALRCDPISGHVSLFWYQQALGQGPEFLTYFQNEAQLDKSGLPSDRFFAERPEGSVSTLKIQRTQQEDSAVYLCASSSRDSQAYFGPGTRLTVT.

The rearrangement uses TRBV6-2 or TRBV6-3 and TRBJ2-7, with 12 bases fitting TRBD2. The CDR3 is 18 residues long. V gave up 6 bases and J gave up 3 bases; unmatched junction bases: 15. Germline V gene data show CDR1 as MNHEY and CDR2 as SVGEGT. CDR3 nucleotide sequence: TGTGCCAGCAGCCAAACCCCGAACCGACTAGCGGGAGTCTACGAGCAGTACTTC. It translates to CASSQTPNRLAGVYEQYF.

Note on this clone: One junction end disagrees with the germline gene, perhaps due to a read error. V gene TRBV20-1 combines with J gene TRBJ1-1; a possible D gene is TRBD1 (5 bases). Germline CDR1 is DFQATT and CDR2 is SNEGSKA (reference sequence). This CDR3 has 8 residues. The CDR3 region is CSAGRALF. CDR3 coding DNA: TGCAGTGCGGGCAGGGCCCTCTTT.